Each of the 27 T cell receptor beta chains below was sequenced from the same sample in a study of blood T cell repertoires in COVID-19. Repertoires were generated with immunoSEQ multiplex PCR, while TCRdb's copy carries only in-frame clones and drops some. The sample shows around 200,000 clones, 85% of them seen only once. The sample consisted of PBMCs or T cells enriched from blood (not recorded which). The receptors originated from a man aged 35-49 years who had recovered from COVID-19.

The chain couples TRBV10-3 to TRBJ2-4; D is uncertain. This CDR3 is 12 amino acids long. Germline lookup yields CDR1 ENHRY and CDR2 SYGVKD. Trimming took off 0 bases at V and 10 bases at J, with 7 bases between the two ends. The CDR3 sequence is CAISESQTIQYF. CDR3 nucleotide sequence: TGTGCCATCAGTGAGTCGCAGACTATTCAGTACTTC.

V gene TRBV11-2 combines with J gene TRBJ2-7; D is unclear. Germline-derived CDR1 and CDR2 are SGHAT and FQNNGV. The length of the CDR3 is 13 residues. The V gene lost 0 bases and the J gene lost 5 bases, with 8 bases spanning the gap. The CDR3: CASSLDRRNEQYF. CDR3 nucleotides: TGTGCCAGCAGCTTAGATAGGCGGAACGAGCAGTACTTC.

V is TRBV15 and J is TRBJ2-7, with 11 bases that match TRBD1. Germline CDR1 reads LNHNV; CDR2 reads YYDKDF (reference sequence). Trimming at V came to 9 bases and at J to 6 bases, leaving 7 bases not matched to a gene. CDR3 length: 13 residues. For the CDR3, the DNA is TGTGCCACGAAGGGACAGGGGGGATCCGAGCAGTACTTC. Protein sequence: CATKGQGGSEQYF.

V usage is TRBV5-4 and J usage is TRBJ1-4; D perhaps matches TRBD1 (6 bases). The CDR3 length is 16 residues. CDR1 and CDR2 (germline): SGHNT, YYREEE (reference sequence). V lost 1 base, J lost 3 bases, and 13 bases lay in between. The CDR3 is CASSLPGAGANEKLFF. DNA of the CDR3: TGTGCCAGCAGCTTGCCAGGGGCTGGAGCTAATGAAAAACTGTTTTTT.

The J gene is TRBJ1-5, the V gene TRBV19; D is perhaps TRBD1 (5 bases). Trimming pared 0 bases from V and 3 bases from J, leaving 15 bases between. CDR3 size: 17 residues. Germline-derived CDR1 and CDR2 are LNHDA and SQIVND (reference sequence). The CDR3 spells CASSIDSLRRVNQPQHF. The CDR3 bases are TGTGCCAGTAGTATAGATTCCCTCCGCAGGGTCAATCAGCCCCAGCATTTT.

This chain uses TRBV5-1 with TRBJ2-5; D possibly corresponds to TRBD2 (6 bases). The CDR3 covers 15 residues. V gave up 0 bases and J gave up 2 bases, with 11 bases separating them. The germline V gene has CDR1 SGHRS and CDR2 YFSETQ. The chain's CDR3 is CASSLETGTQETQYF. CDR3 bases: TGCGCCAGCAGCTTGGAAACCGGGACTCAAGAGACCCAGTACTTC.

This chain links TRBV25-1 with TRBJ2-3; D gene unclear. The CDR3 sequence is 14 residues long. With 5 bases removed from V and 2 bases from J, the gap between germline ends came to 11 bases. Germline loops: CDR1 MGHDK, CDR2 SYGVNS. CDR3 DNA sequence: TGTGCCAGCAGTCTTGGCAGTTACACAGATACGCAGTATTTT. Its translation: CASSLGSYTDTQYF.

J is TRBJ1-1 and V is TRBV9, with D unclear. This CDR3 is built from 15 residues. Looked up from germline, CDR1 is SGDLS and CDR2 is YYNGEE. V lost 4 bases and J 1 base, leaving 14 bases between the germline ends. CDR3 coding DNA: TGTGCCAGCAGCACCAGCAGCGGCCCGAACACTGAAGCTTTCTTT. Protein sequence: CASSTSSGPNTEAFF.

CDR3 protein: CASSSYGTSGQETQYF. CDR3 nucleotide sequence: TGTGCCAGCAGCTCTTACGGGACTAGCGGCCAAGAGACCCAGTACTTC. This chain joins TRBV7-3 and TRBJ2-5; TRBD2 aligns across 11 bases. Germline V lookup: CDR1 SGHTA, CDR2 FQGTGA. V shed 4 bases and J 1 base; nucleotides not matched to a gene: 5. The CDR3 extends over 16 amino acids.

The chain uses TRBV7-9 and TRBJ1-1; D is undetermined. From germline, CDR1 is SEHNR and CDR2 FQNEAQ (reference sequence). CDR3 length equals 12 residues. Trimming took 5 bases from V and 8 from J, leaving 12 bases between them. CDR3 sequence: CASSDITPEAFF. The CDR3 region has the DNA TGTGCCAGCAGCGACATTACCCCAGAAGCTTTCTTT. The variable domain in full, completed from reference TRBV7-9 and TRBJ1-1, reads DTGVSQNPRHKITKRGQNVTFRCDPISEHNRLYWYRQTLGQGPEFLTYFQNEAQLEKSRLLSDRFSAERPKGSFSTLEIQRTEQGDSAMYLCASSDITPEAFFGQGTRLTVV.

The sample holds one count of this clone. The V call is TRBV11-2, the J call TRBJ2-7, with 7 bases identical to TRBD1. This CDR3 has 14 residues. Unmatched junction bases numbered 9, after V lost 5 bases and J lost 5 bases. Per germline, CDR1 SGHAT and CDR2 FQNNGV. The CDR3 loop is CASSPNDRAHEQYF. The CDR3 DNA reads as TGTGCCAGCAGCCCAAACGACAGGGCCCACGAGCAGTACTTC.

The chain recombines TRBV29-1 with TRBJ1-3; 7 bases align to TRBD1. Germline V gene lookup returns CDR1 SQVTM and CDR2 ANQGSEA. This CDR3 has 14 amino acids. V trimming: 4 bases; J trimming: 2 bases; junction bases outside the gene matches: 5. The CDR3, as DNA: TGCAGCGTTGTAGGGACAGATACTGGAAACACCATATATTTT. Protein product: CSVVGTDTGNTIYF.

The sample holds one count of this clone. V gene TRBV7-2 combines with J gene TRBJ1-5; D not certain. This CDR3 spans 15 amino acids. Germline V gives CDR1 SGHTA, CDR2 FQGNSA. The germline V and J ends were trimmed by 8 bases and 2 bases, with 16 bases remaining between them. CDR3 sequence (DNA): TGTGCCAGCGGGATGGTGGGAGTGCGCAATCAGCCCCAGCATTTT. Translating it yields CASGMVGVRNQPQHF.

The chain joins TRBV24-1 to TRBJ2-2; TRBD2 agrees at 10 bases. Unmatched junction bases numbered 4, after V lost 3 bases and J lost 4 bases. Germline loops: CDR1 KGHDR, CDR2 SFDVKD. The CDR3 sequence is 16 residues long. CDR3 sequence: CATSDRTSGITGELFF. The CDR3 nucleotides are TGTGCCACCAGTGATCGGACTAGCGGAATCACCGGGGAGCTGTTTTTT.

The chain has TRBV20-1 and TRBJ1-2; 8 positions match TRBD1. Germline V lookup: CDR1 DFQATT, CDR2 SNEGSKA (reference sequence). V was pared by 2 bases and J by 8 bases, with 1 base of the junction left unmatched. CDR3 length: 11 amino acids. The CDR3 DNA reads TGCAGTGCTAGAAGACAGGGGGGCTACACCTTC. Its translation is CSARRQGGYTF.

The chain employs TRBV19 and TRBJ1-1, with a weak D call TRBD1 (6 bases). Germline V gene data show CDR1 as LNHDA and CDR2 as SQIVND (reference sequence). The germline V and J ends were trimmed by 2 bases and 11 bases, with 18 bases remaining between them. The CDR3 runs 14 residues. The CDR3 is CASSIQGTRMFAFF. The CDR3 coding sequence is TGTGCCAGTAGTATACAGGGGACCAGGATGTTTGCTTTCTTT. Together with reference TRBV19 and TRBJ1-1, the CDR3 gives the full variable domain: DGGITQSPKYLFRKEGQNVTLSCEQNLNHDAMYWYRQDPGQGLRLIYYSQIVNDFQKGDIAEGYSVSREKKESFPLTVTSAQKNPTAFYLCASSIQGTRMFAFFGQGTRLTVV.

The CDR3 loop is CASSPGQALGETQYF. The CDR3 coding sequence is TGTGCCAGCAGCCCGGGACAGGCCCTGGGGGAGACCCAGTACTTC. J is TRBJ2-5 and V is TRBV13; 8 bases are a match to TRBD1. The CDR3 has 15 residues. Germline CDR1 PRHDT, CDR2 FYEKMQ (reference sequence). J was trimmed by 5 bases and V by 5 bases; bases with no gene match: 10. The whole variable domain, remainder taken from reference TRBV13 and TRBJ2-5, is AAGVIQSPRHLIKEKRETATLKCYPIPRHDTVYWYQQGPGQDPQFLISFYEKMQSDKGSIPDRFSAQQFSDYHSELNMSSLELGDSALYFCASSPGQALGETQYFGPGTRLLVL.

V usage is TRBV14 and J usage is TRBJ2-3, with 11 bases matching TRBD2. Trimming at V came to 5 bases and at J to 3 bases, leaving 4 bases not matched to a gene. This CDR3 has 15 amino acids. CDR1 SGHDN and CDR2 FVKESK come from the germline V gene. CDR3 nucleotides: TGTGCCAGCAGCAAGAGACTAGCGGGGACAGATACGCAGTATTTT. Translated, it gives CASSKRLAGTDTQYF.

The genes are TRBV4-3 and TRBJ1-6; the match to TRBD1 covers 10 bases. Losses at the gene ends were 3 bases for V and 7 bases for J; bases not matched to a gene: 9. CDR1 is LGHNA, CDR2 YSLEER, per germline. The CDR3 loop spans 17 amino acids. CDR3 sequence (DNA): TGCGCCAGCAGCCAGATACCACCGGGACAGGGGAATTCACCCCTCCACTTT. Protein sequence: CASSQIPPGQGNSPLHF.

CDR3 DNA sequence: TGTGCCAGCAGCTTGGTAGCGGGTGCCATCTACGAGCAGTACTTC. Residues: CASSLVAGAIYEQYF. The J gene is TRBJ2-7, the V gene TRBV7-2, with 7 bases that match TRBD2. There are 15 residues in the CDR3. With 3 bases clipped from V and 3 bases from J, the junction kept 8 bases outside the gene matches. Per the germline V gene, CDR1 is SGHTA and CDR2 is FQGNSA.

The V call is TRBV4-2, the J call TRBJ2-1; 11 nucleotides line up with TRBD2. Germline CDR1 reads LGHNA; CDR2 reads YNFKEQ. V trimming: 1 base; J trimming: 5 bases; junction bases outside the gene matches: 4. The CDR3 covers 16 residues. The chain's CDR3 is CASSQAGTSGNNEQFF. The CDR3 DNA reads TGTGCCAGCAGCCAAGCCGGGACTAGCGGCAACAATGAGCAGTTCTTC.

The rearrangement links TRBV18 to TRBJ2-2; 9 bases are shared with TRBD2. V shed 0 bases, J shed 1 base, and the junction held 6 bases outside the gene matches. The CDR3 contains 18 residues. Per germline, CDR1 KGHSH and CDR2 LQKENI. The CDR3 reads CASSPPTPSGKNTGELFF. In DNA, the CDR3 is TGTGCCAGCTCACCACCTACTCCTAGCGGGAAGAACACCGGGGAGCTGTTTTTT.

The CDR3 loop reads CASRWTSGVLGSYEQYF. CDR3 coding DNA: TGTGCCAGCAGATGGACTAGCGGCGTTCTCGGCTCCTACGAGCAGTACTTC. This chain uses TRBV11-2 with TRBJ2-7; 10 positions match TRBD2. V dropped 6 bases and J dropped 0; count of bases not matched to a gene: 11. Germline lookup yields CDR1 SGHAT and CDR2 FQNNGV. CDR3 size: 17 residues.

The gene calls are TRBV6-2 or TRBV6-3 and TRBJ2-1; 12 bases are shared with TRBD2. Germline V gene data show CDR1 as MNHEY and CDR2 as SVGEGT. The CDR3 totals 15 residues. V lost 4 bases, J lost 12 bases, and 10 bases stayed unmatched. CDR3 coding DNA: TGTGCCAGCAGTTCAACGACTAGCGGGAGACTTTCGCAGTTCTTC. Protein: CASSSTTSGRLSQFF.

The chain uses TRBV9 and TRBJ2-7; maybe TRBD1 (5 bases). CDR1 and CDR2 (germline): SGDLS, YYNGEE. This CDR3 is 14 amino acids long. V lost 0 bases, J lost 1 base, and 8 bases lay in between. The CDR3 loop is CASSVGKGSYEQYF. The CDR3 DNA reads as TGTGCCAGCAGCGTAGGGAAGGGGTCCTACGAGCAGTACTTC.

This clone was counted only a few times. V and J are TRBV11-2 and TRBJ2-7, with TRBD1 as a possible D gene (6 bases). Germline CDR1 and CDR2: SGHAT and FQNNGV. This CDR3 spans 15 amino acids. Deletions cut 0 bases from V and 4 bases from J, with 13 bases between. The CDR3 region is CASSLDLAGVYEQYF. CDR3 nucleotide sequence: TGTGCCAGCAGCTTAGATCTGGCAGGGGTATACGAGCAGTACTTC. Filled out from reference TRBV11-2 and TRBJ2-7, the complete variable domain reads EAGVAQSPRYKIIEKRQSVAFWCNPISGHATLYWYQQILGQGPKLLIQFQNNGVVDDSQLPKDRFSAERLKGVDSTLKIQPAKLEDSAVYLCASSLDLAGVYEQYFGPGTRLTVT.

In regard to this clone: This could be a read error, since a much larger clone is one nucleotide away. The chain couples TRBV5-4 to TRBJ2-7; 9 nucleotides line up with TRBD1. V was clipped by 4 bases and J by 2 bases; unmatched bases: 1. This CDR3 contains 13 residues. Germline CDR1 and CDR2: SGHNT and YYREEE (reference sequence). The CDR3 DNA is TGTGCCAGCAGCCGGGACAGGGCCTACGAGCAGTACTTC. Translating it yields CASSRDRAYEQYF. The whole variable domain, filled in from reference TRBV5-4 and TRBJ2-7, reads ETGVTQSPTHLIKTRGQQVTLRCSSQSGHNTVSWYQQALGQGPQFIFQYYREEENGRGNFPPRFSGLQFPNYSSELNVNALELDDSALYLCASSRDRAYEQYFGPGTRLTVT.